The 20 T cell receptor beta chains listed next were all sequenced from one sample in a study of shared clonotypes between healthy human individuals. Using immunoSEQ multiplex PCR, the repertoire was profiled, and TCRdb retains in-frame clones only, with some absent. The table shows 2,500,000 or so clones, with less than 95% occurring only once. Sequencing was performed on naive CD4+ T cells from PBMCs. Subset in this sample: CD45RA+ positively selected. These receptors all stem from a man aged 18 to 30 in good health. Some clones in this sample may be carry-over from other donors' samples.

Turning to this clone: Additional DNA sequences in this sample encode the identical CDR3. The gene calls are TRBV28 and TRBJ2-3, with D possibly TRBD2 on 6 matching bases. CDR1 MDHEN and CDR2 SYDVKM come from the germline V gene. The CDR3 has 15 residues. V lost 4 bases and J 3 bases, leaving 14 bases between the germline ends. CDR3 DNA sequence: TGTGCCAGCAGTTCGTCGGGGGTTCGGACAGATACGCAGTATTTT. It yields the protein CASSSSGVRTDTQYF.

The chain combines TRBV7-6 with TRBJ2-1; no clear D gene. The CDR3 is made up of 15 amino acids. The V end lost 1 base, the J end lost 3 bases, and 10 bases lay between the germline ends. CDR1 SGHVS and CDR2 FNYEAQ come from the germline V gene. CDR3 loop: CASSLGSAVYNEQFF. CDR3 DNA: TGTGCCAGCAGCTTAGGGTCGGCAGTCTACAATGAGCAGTTCTTC.

In DNA, the CDR3 is TGCAGCGTCAACGCATTACAGGGTTACTATGGCTACACCTTC. Its translation is CSVNALQGYYGYTF. V gene TRBV29-1 combines with J gene TRBJ1-2, with D maybe TRBD1 (6 bases). CDR1 SQVTM and CDR2 ANQGSEA come from the germline V gene. The CDR3 is 14 amino acids. V was clipped by 6 bases and J by 3 bases, with 17 bases between them.

The chain uses TRBV28 and TRBJ1-1; 9 bases agree with TRBD1. Per germline, CDR1 MDHEN and CDR2 SYDVKM. The CDR3 consists of 15 residues. V gave up 6 bases and J gave up 2 bases; unmatched junction bases: 7. The CDR3 sequence is CASRTGQGRNTEAFF. In DNA form, the CDR3 reads TGTGCCAGCAGAACAGGACAGGGGAGAAACACTGAAGCTTTCTTT.

The chain couples TRBV5-4 to TRBJ2-1, with 9 bases identical to TRBD2. V gave up 5 bases and J gave up 4 bases; unmatched junction bases: 7. CDR1 is SGHNT, CDR2 YYREEE, per germline (reference sequence). The CDR3 loop spans 15 amino acids. Here the CDR3 reads CASRPSGRFYNEQFF. In DNA form, the CDR3 reads TGTGCCAGCAGACCCAGCGGGAGGTTTTACAATGAGCAGTTCTTC.

The chain employs TRBV18 and TRBJ2-7; possibly TRBD1 for D (6 bases). V was trimmed by 2 bases and J by 6 bases, leaving 20 bases between them. The V gene's germline CDR1 is KGHSH and CDR2 LQKENI. This CDR3 spans 16 amino acids. In DNA, the CDR3 is TGTGCCAGCTCACCATTAATAACAGGGCTAAAAGGCGAGCAGTACTTC. Protein sequence: CASSPLITGLKGEQYF. Full variable domain (remainder filled in from reference TRBV18 and TRBJ2-7): NAGVMQNPRHLVRRRGQEARLRCSPMKGHSHVYWYRQLPEEGLKFMVYLQKENIIDESGMPKERFSAEFPKEGPSILRIQQVVRGDSAAYFCASSPLITGLKGEQYFGPGTRLTVT.

The chain carries TRBV6-6 and TRBJ2-5; D gene uncertain. V was shortened by 0 bases and J by 0 bases, with 11 bases between the two germline ends. Germline CDR1 and CDR2: MNHNY and SVGAGI (reference sequence). This CDR3 is 16 amino acids long. The CDR3 here is CASSYSPREYQETQYF. The CDR3, as DNA: TGTGCCAGCAGTTACTCGCCGAGAGAGTACCAAGAGACCCAGTACTTC.

The V and J genes are TRBV19 and TRBJ1-2, with TRBD1 matching 7 bases. Germline CDR1 LNHDA, CDR2 SQIVND (reference sequence). The trim removed 5 bases at V and 2 bases at J, leaving 5 bases unmatched. This CDR3 has 14 amino acids. CDR3 residues: CASSSVDRNYGYTF. For the CDR3, the DNA is TGTGCCAGTAGTTCCGTGGACAGGAACTATGGCTACACCTTC.

This rearrangement joins TRBV9 to TRBJ2-1; 8 nucleotides match TRBD2. Germline-derived CDR1 and CDR2 are SGDLS and YYNGEE. V lost 4 bases to trimming and J lost 0 bases; unmatched junction nucleotides: 15. The CDR3 extends over 19 amino acids. The CDR3 bases are TGTGCCAGCAGCCCACGCCCGATTACTAGCGGTAGCTCCTACAATGAGCAGTTCTTC. It specifies CASSPRPITSGSSYNEQFF.

The chain's CDR3 is CASSGPHRAKLNPYNEQFF. The CDR3 nucleotides are TGTGCCAGCAGTGGTCCTCACCGCGCGAAACTCAATCCCTACAATGAGCAGTTCTTC. The chain uses TRBV6-4 and TRBJ2-1; D remains unclear. The CDR3 is made up of 19 amino acids. V lost 4 bases, J lost 2 bases, and 24 bases lay in between. The V gene's germline CDR1 is MRHNA and CDR2 SNTAGT.

The chain recombines TRBV5-1 with TRBJ2-1, with TRBD2 matching over 12 bases. The V and J ends lost 2 bases and 5 bases, in that order; junction bases with no gene match: 2. Germline CDR1 SGHRS, CDR2 YFSETQ. The CDR3 is 15 residues long. DNA of the CDR3: TGCGCCAGCAGCTTCTGGACTAGCGGGAACAATGAGCAGTTCTTC. It codes for CASSFWTSGNNEQFF.

The genes are TRBV9 and TRBJ2-5, with TRBD2 matching 7 bases. Trimming took 5 bases from V and 10 from J; bases not matched to a gene: 14. Germline assignment: CDR1 SGDLS and CDR2 YYNGEE. The CDR3 is 14 residues long. The CDR3 here is CASSSPGLEIIQYF. Here the CDR3 DNA reads TGTGCCAGCAGTTCTCCCGGACTAGAGATCATCCAGTACTTC.

This clone appeared a single time. This chain links TRBV4-1 with TRBJ2-5; 7 bases align to TRBD1. The CDR3 length is 16 residues. The germline gives CDR1 MGHRA, CDR2 YSYEKL. V was clipped by 0 bases and J by 5 bases; unmatched bases: 9. The CDR3 spells CASSQDQGVVGETQYF. For the CDR3, the DNA is TGCGCCAGCAGCCAAGATCAGGGGGTCGTCGGTGAGACCCAGTACTTC.

V and J are TRBV18 and TRBJ2-1; 7 positions agree with TRBD1. Per germline, CDR1 KGHSH and CDR2 LQKENI. The V segment lost 2 bases and the J segment 1 base; nucleotides outside the gene matches: 2. This CDR3 comprises 15 residues. CDR3 nucleotide sequence: TGTGCCAGCTCACCAGGACAGGCGTCCTACAATGAGCAGTTCTTC. This sequence encodes CASSPGQASYNEQFF.

This chain connects TRBV11-3 to TRBJ2-1, with TRBD2 as a possible D gene (5 bases). Germline V gene lookup returns CDR1 SGHNT and CDR2 YENEEA. This CDR3 is 18 amino acids long. V lost 1 base to trimming and J lost 5 bases, with 21 bases between them. In nucleotides, the CDR3 is TGTGCCAGCAGCTTAGGAGGTGGAGCGGATTTTCGTGACAATGAGCAGTTCTTC. Amino acids: CASSLGGGADFRDNEQFF.

The chain joins TRBV9 to TRBJ2-5; possible D gene TRBD1, 6 bases. The CDR3 length is 13 residues. Germline V lookup: CDR1 SGDLS, CDR2 YYNGEE. V shed 4 bases and J shed 3 bases, with 10 bases lying between them. This CDR3 reads CASSRRQEETQYF. The CDR3 nucleotides are TGTGCCAGCAGCAGAAGACAGGAAGAGACCCAGTACTTC.

This clone was counted a single time. This rearrangement joins TRBV28 to TRBJ2-2; perhaps TRBD2 as D (7 bases). Germline values: CDR1 MDHEN, CDR2 SYDVKM. The CDR3 has 15 residues. Trimming left V 6 bases short and J 0 bases short, with 11 bases between. CDR3 sequence reads: CASRLGGPNTGELFF. The DNA for the CDR3 is TGTGCCAGCAGGTTGGGGGGGCCGAACACCGGGGAGCTGTTTTTT.

This clone was picked up one time. The chain couples TRBV9 to TRBJ1-2, with D possibly TRBD1 on 6 matching bases. Trimming took off 2 bases at V and 8 bases at J, with 13 bases between the two ends. The CDR3 totals 13 residues. CDR1 is SGDLS and CDR2 is YYNGEE in the germline V gene. As DNA, the CDR3 is TGTGCCAGCAGCGTCCAACAGGGTAGGGGCTACACCTTC. Protein sequence: CASSVQQGRGYTF.

With respect to this clone: This sample includes further DNA sequences coding for the same CDR3. V and J are TRBV9 and TRBJ2-7; D is perhaps TRBD2 (6 bases). Trimming pared 0 bases from V and 0 bases from J, leaving 7 bases between. CDR1 is SGDLS, CDR2 YYNGEE, per germline. The CDR3 loop spans 14 amino acids. CDR3: CASSVVGSSYEQYF. CDR3 bases: TGTGCCAGCAGCGTAGTCGGGAGCTCCTACGAGCAGTACTTC.

The chain is built from TRBV7-9 and TRBJ1-1; D uncertain. The CDR3 is 13 amino acids. V lost 5 bases and J lost 7, with 14 bases in between. Per the germline V gene, CDR1 is SEHNR and CDR2 is FQNEAQ (reference sequence). CDR3 in DNA: TGTGCCAGCAGCCTGGCCCAATGGGGTGAAGCTTTCTTT. Translating it yields CASSLAQWGEAFF.